This entry features one TCR beta chain sequence. The sample comes from a study of T-cell reconstitution after alpha-beta-depleted transplantation in children. This sample's TCRbeta library carried unique molecular identifier barcodes. TCRdb reanalysed the PCR reads using MiXCR and keeps one entry per CDR3 protein. The top ten clones hold approximately 2.3% of a sample with roughly 350,000 distinct CDR3 sequences, 10% to 13% of them seen once. J was trimmed by 6 bases and V by 0 bases; bases with no gene match: 10. Germline V CDR1 and CDR2: SGHRS, YFSETQ. The CDR3 is 16 residues long. The rearrangement joins TRBV5-1 to TRBJ2-3; 7 bases agree with TRBD2. The clonotype originates from a human donor who donated a stem cell graft to a child with acute lymphoblastic leukemia. The sample in question was PBMCs from the stem cell graft donor, obtained from the stem cell graft. CDR3 bases: TGCGCCAGCAGCTTGGTAGGGGAGGGCCAGGCGGATACGCAGTATTTT. Its translation is CASSLVGEGQADTQYF.